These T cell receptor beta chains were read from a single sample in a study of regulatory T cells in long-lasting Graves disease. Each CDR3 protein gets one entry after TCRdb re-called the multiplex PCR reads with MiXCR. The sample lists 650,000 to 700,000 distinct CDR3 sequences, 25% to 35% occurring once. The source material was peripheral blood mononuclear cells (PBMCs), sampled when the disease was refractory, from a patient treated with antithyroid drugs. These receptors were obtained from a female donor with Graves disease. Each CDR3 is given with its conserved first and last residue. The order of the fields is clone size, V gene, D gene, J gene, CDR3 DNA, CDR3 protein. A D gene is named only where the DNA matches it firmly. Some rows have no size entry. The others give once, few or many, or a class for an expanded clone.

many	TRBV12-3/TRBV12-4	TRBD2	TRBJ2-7	TGTGCCAGCACCCACTCGATGACTAGCGGGGTCTCCTACGAGCAGTACTTC	CASTHSMTSGVSYEQYF
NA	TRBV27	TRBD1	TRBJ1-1	TGTGCCAGCAGTTTACGGGCAGGGGGGAGCACTGAAGCTTTCTTT	CASSLRAGGSTEAFF
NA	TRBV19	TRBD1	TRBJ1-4	TGTGCCACCATGCAGACAGGGCTAAGCGAAAAACTGTTTTTT	CATMQTGLSEKLFF
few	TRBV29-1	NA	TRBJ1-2	TGCAGCGCCCCGGGTTCCAGACGGGACGGCTACACCTTC	CSAPGSRRDGYTF
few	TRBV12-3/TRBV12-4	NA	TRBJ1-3	TGTGCCAGCAGTGTAGGGGGATTGCTCCTCTCTGGAAACACCATATATTTT	CASSVGGLLLSGNTIYF
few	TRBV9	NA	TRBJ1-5	TGTGCCAGCAGCGCACAGGGTTTGGGCAATCAGCCCCAGCATTTT	CASSAQGLGNQPQHF
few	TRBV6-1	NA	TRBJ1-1	TGTGCCAGTCTACTCTTCCCTGAGTCCAACACTGAAGCTTTCTTT	CASLLFPESNTEAFF
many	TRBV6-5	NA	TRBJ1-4	TGTGCCAGCAGTTACAGGGGTTCTAATGAAAAACTGTTTTTT	CASSYRGSNEKLFF
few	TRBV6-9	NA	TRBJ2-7	TGTGCCAGCAGTTACAGCCGCCCCTACGAGCAGTACTTC	CASSYSRPYEQYF
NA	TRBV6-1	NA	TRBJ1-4	TGTGCCAGCAGTCGACTCACGGCAGGAGGTGAAAAACTGTTTTTT	CASSRLTAGGEKLFF
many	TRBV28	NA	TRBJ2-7	TGTGCCAGCAGCACTCCGTTCGAGGCTAGCGTAGTCTACGAGCAGTACTTC	CASSTPFEASVVYEQYF
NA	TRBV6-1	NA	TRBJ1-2	TGTGCCAGCAGGAGAGACTTCGAGAATGGCTACACCTTC	CASRRDFENGYTF
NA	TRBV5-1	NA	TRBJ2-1	TGCGCCAGCAGCTTGTGGCAGGGCCCCAATGAGCAGTTCTTC	CASSLWQGPNEQFF
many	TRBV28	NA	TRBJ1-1	TGTGCCAGCAGTTTTAGGGGCTGGAACACTGAAGCTTTCTTT	CASSFRGWNTEAFF
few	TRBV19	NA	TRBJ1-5	TGTGCCAGTAGTATTAGGAACAGCTACAATCAGCCCCAGCATTTT	CASSIRNSYNQPQHF
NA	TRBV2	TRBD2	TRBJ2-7	TGTGCCACCAGGCGGGACTATGACTACGAGCAGTACTTC	CATRRDYDYEQYF
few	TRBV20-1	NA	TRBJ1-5	TGCAGTGGTGCGGGGGGCCGCAATCAGCCCCAGCATTTT	CSGAGGRNQPQHF
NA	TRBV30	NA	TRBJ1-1	TGTGCCTGGCATCGGCAGGAGAACACTGAAGCTTTCTTT	CAWHRQENTEAFF
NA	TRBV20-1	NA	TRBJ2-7	TGCAGTGCTAGCGGTCGGCAAGAGCAGTACTTC	CSASGRQEQYF
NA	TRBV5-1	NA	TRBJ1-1	TGCGCCAGCAGCCTGCCTAGTAACAGCTCCAACACTGAAGCTTTCTTT	CASSLPSNSSNTEAFF
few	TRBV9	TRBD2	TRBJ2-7	TGTGCCAGCAGCGTCGGACTAGCGGGACGTGGGGTCGACGAGCAGTACTTC	CASSVGLAGRGVDEQYF
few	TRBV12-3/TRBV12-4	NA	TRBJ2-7	TGTGCCACTTCGGAGGGCCGCTACGAGCAGTACTTC	CATSEGRYEQYF
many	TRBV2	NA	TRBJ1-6	TGTGCCAGCAGTCAGGACACATATAATTCACCCCTCCACTTT	CASSQDTYNSPLHF
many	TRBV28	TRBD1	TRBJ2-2	TGTGCCAGCGCCGGCCACGGGACAGGGTACACCGGGGAGCTGTTTTTT	CASAGHGTGYTGELFF
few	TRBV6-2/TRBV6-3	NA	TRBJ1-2	TGTGCCAGCAGTTACTCGACAGGACCCTATGGCTACACCTTC	CASSYSTGPYGYTF
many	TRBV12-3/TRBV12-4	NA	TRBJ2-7	TGTGCCAGCAGTACCACCGGACAGCCCTACGAGCAGTACTTC	CASSTTGQPYEQYF
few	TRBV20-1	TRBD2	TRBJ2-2	TGCAGTGCTACCGGACTAGCGGGAGCCGGGGAGCTGTTTTTT	CSATGLAGAGELFF
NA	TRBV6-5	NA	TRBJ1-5	TGTGCCAGCAGTTACTCCCGGGGTGCTTATAGCAATCAGCCCCAGCATTTT	CASSYSRGAYSNQPQHF
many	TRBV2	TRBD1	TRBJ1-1	TGTGCCAGCAGTAAAAGGACAGGGGGCGAGAGGACTGAAGCTTTCTTT	CASSKRTGGERTEAFF
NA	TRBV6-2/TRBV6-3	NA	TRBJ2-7	TGTGCCAGCAGCCCCTTAGTAGAGCAGTACTTC	CASSPLVEQYF
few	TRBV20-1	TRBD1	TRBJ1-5	TGCAGTGCTAGAGACTTAACGCCGGGACAGGGTGGCCAGCCCCAGCATTTT	CSARDLTPGQGGQPQHF
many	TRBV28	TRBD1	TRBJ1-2	TGTGCCAGCAGTAAGGGACAGGCCGATGGCTACACCTTC	CASSKGQADGYTF
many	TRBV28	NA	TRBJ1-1	TGTGCCGCAACCCCGGGGGACTACACTGAAGCTTTCTTT	CAATPGDYTEAFF
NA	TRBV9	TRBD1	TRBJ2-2	TGTGCCAGCAGCGTAGAGACAGGGTACACCGGGGAGCTGTTTTTT	CASSVETGYTGELFF
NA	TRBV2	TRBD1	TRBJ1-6	TGTGCCAGCAGCCCACAGGGGGCAACCGATTCACCCCTCCACTTT	CASSPQGATDSPLHF
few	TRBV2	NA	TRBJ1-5	TGTGCCAGCAGTGAACTCCCCCAGGAGCCCCAGCATTTT	CASSELPQEPQHF
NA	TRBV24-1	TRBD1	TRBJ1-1	TGTGCCACCAGTGGTACAGGGGGCACTGAAGCTTTCTTT	CATSGTGGTEAFF
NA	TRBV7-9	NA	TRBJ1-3	TGTGCCAGCAGCTCCGCGACAGGCAATGGAAACACCATATATTTT	CASSSATGNGNTIYF
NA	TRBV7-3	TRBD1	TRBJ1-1	TGTGCCAGCAGCCTCGGACAGGTTCTGAACACTGAAGCTTTCTTT	CASSLGQVLNTEAFF
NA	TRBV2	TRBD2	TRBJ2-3	TGTGCCAGCAAGCTAGCGGGACAATCGGGGGATACGCAGTATTTT	CASKLAGQSGDTQYF
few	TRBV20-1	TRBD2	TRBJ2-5	TGCAGTGCTAGTACCCTTAGCGGGATTCAAGAGACCCAGTACTTC	CSASTLSGIQETQYF
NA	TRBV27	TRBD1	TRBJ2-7	TGTGCCAGCAGTTTATGCCACAGGGGCCACCACGAGCAGTACTTC	CASSLCHRGHHEQYF
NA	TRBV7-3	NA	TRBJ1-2	TGTGCCAGCAGCTTTAGGGCAGGGGACTATGGCTACACCTTC	CASSFRAGDYGYTF
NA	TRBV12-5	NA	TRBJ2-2	TGTGCTAGTGGTCCCCCCAAGGGGGAGCTGTTTTTT	CASGPPKGELFF
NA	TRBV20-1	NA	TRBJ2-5	TGCAGTGCCTTCCCAAGACTAGGAGGCCAAGAGACCCAGTACTTC	CSAFPRLGGQETQYF
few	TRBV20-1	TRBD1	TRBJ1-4	TGCAGTGCTAGAGATCCCGGACAGGGTCACGAAAAACTGTTTTTT	CSARDPGQGHEKLFF
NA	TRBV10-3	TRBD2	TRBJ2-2	TGTGCCATCAGGGGACTAGCTCCCGGGGAGCTGTTTTTT	CAIRGLAPGELFF
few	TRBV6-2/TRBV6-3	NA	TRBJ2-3	TGTGCCAGCAGTCTTAAACGCACAGATACGCAGTATTTT	CASSLKRTDTQYF
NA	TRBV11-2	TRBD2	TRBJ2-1	TGTGCCAGCAACTTACTGAGTAGCGGGACGAATGAGCAGTTCTTC	CASNLLSSGTNEQFF
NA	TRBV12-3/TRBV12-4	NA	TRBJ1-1	TGTGCCAGCAGTTCCGGGACCTACACTGAAGCTTTATTT	CASSSGTYTEALF
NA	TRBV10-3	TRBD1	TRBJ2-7	TGTGCCATCAGTAGACAGGGCTTCCACGAGCAGTACTTC	CAISRQGFHEQYF
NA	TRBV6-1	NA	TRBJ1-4	TGTGCCAGCAGCGAAACAGCAGCAACTAATGAAAAACTGTTTTTT	CASSETAATNEKLFF
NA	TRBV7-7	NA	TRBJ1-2	TGTGCCAGCAGCTTGGTACAGGGTGACTATGGCTACACCTTC	CASSLVQGDYGYTF
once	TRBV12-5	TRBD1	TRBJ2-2	TGTGCTAGTGGTTTGGTACTAGGACAGGGGGCAGCGAACACCGGGGAGCTGTTTTTT	CASGLVLGQGAANTGELFF
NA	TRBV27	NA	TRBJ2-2	TGTGCCAGCAGTCCCTCTTGGGAGGCTAAACGGAGAACCGGGGAGCTGTTTTTT	CASSPSWEAKRRTGELFF
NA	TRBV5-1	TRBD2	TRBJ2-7	TGCGCCAGCAGGAGACTAGCGGGAGCCAACGAGCAGTACTTC	CASRRLAGANEQYF
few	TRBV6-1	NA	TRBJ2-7	TGTGCCAGCAGGCAAGGAGAGGAGCAGTACTTC	CASRQGEEQYF
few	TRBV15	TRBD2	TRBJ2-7	TGTGCCACCAGCAGAGATAGTCCGGGACTAGCGACTAACGAGCAGTACTTC	CATSRDSPGLATNEQYF
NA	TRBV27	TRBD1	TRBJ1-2	TGTGACAGCAGTTTATTGGGCAGGTTCCGGGACAGGGATTACTATGGCTACACCTTC	CDSSLLGRFRDRDYYGYTF